One and the same sample provided the 8 T cell receptor beta chains below, sequenced in a study of cytomegalovirus exposure and HLA in healthy donors. PCR involved 60 Vbeta and 13 Jbeta primers. Clones were read by immunoSEQ multiplex PCR, and TCRdb kept only the in-frame ones, dropping some. This table has fewer than 150,000 clones, 80% appearing once. Material: PBMCs. All receptors derive from a female donor in good health and CMV-seronegative.

The V call is TRBV18, the J call TRBJ2-1; 9 bases agree with TRBD2. CDR1 KGHSH and CDR2 LQKENI come from the germline V gene. Trimming at V came to 3 bases and at J to 12 bases, leaving 0 bases not matched to a gene. This CDR3 is built from 11 residues. CDR3 nucleotides: TGTGCCAGCTCACCTAGCGGGAGGCAGTTCTTC. This codes for CASSPSGRQFF.

The table lists this clone with a few counts. The chain recombines TRBV29-1 with TRBJ1-2; D is unclear. Looked up from germline, CDR1 is SQVTM and CDR2 is ANQGSEA. CDR3 length equals 9 residues. Trimming cost V 3 bases and J 6 bases, with 2 bases left between them. The DNA of the CDR3 is TGCAGCGTTGACAATGGCTACACCTTC. Translation: CSVDNGYTF.

This chain uses TRBV28 with TRBJ2-7; 9 bases agree with TRBD2. The junction had 5 bases not matched to a gene; V was cut back by 3 bases and J by 2 bases. CDR3 length: 15 amino acids. The germline V gene has CDR1 MDHEN and CDR2 SYDVKM. CDR3 amino acids: CASSFLGLAPYEQYF. The CDR3 DNA is TGTGCCAGCAGTTTTCTCGGACTAGCGCCCTACGAGCAGTACTTC.

J is TRBJ1-1 and V is TRBV5-4, with 8 bases identical to TRBD1. J was trimmed by 3 bases and V by 2 bases; bases with no gene match: 12. Germline CDR1 reads SGHNT; CDR2 reads YYREEE (reference sequence). CDR3 length: 17 amino acids. CDR3 nucleotides: TGTGCCAGCAGCTTTGGGGCCTACAGGGGGTACGACACTGAAGCTTTCTTT. Translated, it gives CASSFGAYRGYDTEAFF.

CDR3 sequence: CATTTSGSYNEQFF. The CDR3 DNA sequence: TGTGCCACGACGACTAGTGGGTCCTACAATGAGCAGTTCTTC. The V call is TRBV6-6, the J call TRBJ2-1; TRBD2 is a possible D gene (6 bases). The V gene's germline CDR1 is MNHNY and CDR2 SVGAGI (reference sequence). Trimming took 10 bases from V and 1 from J, leaving 14 bases between them. CDR3 length: 14 amino acids.

This clone has just one count. The chain employs TRBV27 and TRBJ1-1; the D gene is possibly TRBD1 (6 bases). This CDR3 spans 14 amino acids. The V gene lost 6 bases and the J gene lost 3 bases, with 14 bases spanning the gap. Germline V gene lookup returns CDR1 MNHEY and CDR2 SMNVEV (reference sequence). This chain's CDR3 is CASRRMDSYTEAFF. CDR3 nucleotides: TGTGCCAGCAGACGGATGGACAGTTACACTGAAGCTTTCTTT.

This clone was counted once. The chain links TRBV29-1 to TRBJ2-7; 9 bases align to TRBD2. Germline V gives CDR1 SQVTM, CDR2 ANQGSEA. The CDR3 consists of 13 residues. V shed 3 bases, J shed 5 bases, and the junction held 5 bases outside the gene matches. CDR3 nucleotide sequence: TGCAGCGTTGAGGGTAGCGGGAGCCACGAGCAGTACTTC. Translating gives CSVEGSGSHEQYF.

V is TRBV5-4 and J is TRBJ2-2, with TRBD2 identical over 7 bases. Looked up from germline, CDR1 is SGHNT and CDR2 is YYREEE (reference sequence). V dropped 4 bases and J dropped 1; count of bases not matched to a gene: 4. This CDR3 comprises 15 residues. Written as DNA, the CDR3 is TGTGCCAGCAGCCGGGGGGAGTTGAACACCGGGGAGCTGTTTTTT. It yields the protein CASSRGELNTGELFF.